This section outlines one TCR beta chain sequence together with its context. The V gene end was trimmed by 2 bases and the J gene end by 3 bases; junction bases not matched to a gene: 3. This CDR3 spans 14 amino acids. The V gene's germline CDR1 is LGHDT and CDR2 YNNKEL (reference sequence). Seattle participants joined during active infection and were tracked over time. The data belong to a study of blood T cell repertoires in COVID-19. Study details: Specimens from acute and convalescent COVID-19 originated in the United States, Italy and Spain.

Authors' data handling: The assay estimated nucleated cells by amplifying reference gene primers. Here immunoSEQ multiplex PCR was the method, and the copy in TCRdb shows in-frame clones only, minus some. The V and J calls and the clone size are those of that table, but D and trimming were determined from the DNA. The sample records 250,000 to 350,000 clones, 86% being singletons. Sequencing input: peripheral blood. This receptor was taken from a woman aged 70-85 years with COVID-19, enrolled during active disease. This chain joins TRBV3-1 (or the pseudogene TRBV3-2) and TRBJ2-7, with 8 bases matching TRBD1. For the CDR3, the DNA is TGTGCCAGCAGCCAACCGGGACAGGACTACGAGCAGTACTTC. Protein: CASSQPGQDYEQYF.